The rows below give T cell receptor beta chains drawn from one sample of a study of blood T cells in healthy people across ages. Each CDR3 protein is one row after TCRdb ran MiXCR on the 5' RACE reads. The sample includes 700,000 to 900,000 distinct CDR3 sequences, 25% to 30% of them seen just once. These data were likewise used in another study, on T cells of mothers and their children.

Sequenced sample: blood. The receptors were sampled from a boy younger than 18 in good health. The CDR3 runs from the conserved cysteine through the conserved F or W. Each record gives: J gene, clone size, D gene, V gene, CDR3 protein, CDR3 DNA. D genes are given only for firm matches. Size is stated for part of the rows, as once, few or many counts, or as a class when the clone is expanded.

TRBJ1-2 | NA | NA | TRBV29-1 | CSVEDFRGHNYGYTF | TGCAGCGTTGAAGATTTTAGGGGACACAACTATGGCTACACCTTC
TRBJ2-5 | many | TRBD2 | TRBV5-1 | CASSNPVTSVETQYF | TGCGCCAGCAGCAACCCGGTGACTAGCGTGGAGACCCAGTACTTC
TRBJ2-7 | NA | NA | TRBV20-1 | CSARGSGPLSYEQYF | TGCAGTGCCCGGGGGTCCGGGCCCCTCTCCTACGAGCAGTACTTC
TRBJ2-7 | few | TRBD1 | TRBV20-1 | CSALPGQGAFSYEQYF | TGCAGTGCTCTCCCCGGACAGGGGGCTTTCTCCTACGAGCAGTACTTC
TRBJ2-1 | few | NA | TRBV27 | CASKASEDNEQFF | TGTGCCAGCAAGGCTAGCGAGGACAATGAGCAGTTCTTC
TRBJ1-2 | few | NA | TRBV3-1 | CASTIGQQFYGYTF | TGTGCCAGCACGATAGGACAACAGTTTTATGGCTACACCTTC
TRBJ1-1 | few | TRBD1 | TRBV7-2 | CASSRMTGVNTEAFF | TGTGCCAGCAGCCGAATGACAGGGGTGAACACTGAAGCTTTCTTT
TRBJ1-2 | few | NA | TRBV5-1 | CASSLTGMSGYTF | TGCGCCAGCAGCTTGACGGGGATGAGTGGCTACACCTTC
TRBJ2-7 | NA | NA | TRBV30 | CAWSPGTPWGEQYF | TGTGCCTGGAGTCCCGGGACCCCATGGGGTGAGCAGTACTTC
TRBJ2-3 | few | TRBD2 | TRBV5-1 | CASSLEAGGPRTDTQYF | TGCGCCAGCAGCTTGGAGGCGGGGGGGCCTCGCACAGATACGCAGTATTTT
TRBJ2-5 | NA | NA | TRBV20-1 | CSARTPGEARGTQYF | TGCAGTGCTAGAACTCCAGGGGAGGCCAGAGGGACCCAGTACTTC
TRBJ1-1 | few | NA | TRBV3-1 | CASSQDLLVNTEAFF | TGTGCCAGCAGCCAAGACCTCTTGGTGAACACTGAAGCTTTCTTT
TRBJ2-3 | NA | NA | TRBV6-6 | CASTLTGTDTQYF | TGTGCCAGCACCTTGACAGGGACTGATACGCAGTATTTT
TRBJ2-3 | few | TRBD2 | TRBV18 | CASSPRTSGSDTQYF | TGTGCCAGCTCACCGCGGACTAGCGGTTCAGATACGCAGTATTTT
TRBJ2-7 | NA | NA | TRBV7-2 | CASSTVTYEQYF | TGTGCCAGCAGCACTGTCACCTACGAGCAGTACTTC
TRBJ2-1 | many | NA | TRBV7-9 | CASSLVSQELEFF | TGTGCCAGCAGCTTAGTATCCCAGGAACTCGAGTTCTTC
TRBJ1-1 | few | TRBD1 | TRBV5-1 | CASSARTGTTEAFF | TGCGCCAGCAGCGCCCGGACAGGGACCACTGAAGCTTTCTTT
TRBJ2-5 | few | NA | TRBV2 | CASSGLRGETQYF | TGTGCCAGCAGCGGATTAAGGGGAGAGACCCAGTACTTC
TRBJ2-1 | NA | TRBD2 | TRBV9 | CASSNPTSGGSSYNEQFF | TGTGCCAGCAGCAATCCGACTAGCGGGGGGTCCTCCTACAATGAGCAGTTCTTC
TRBJ2-7 | few | NA | TRBV7-9 | CASTSHYEQYF | TGTGCCAGCACTTCACATTACGAGCAGTACTTC
TRBJ1-2 | few | NA | TRBV20-1 | CSARDGRLGGYTF | TGCAGTGCTCGGGACGGGCGGCTGGGGGGCTACACCTTC
TRBJ1-2 | few | NA | TRBV7-9 | CASSPGVEVVYTF | TGTGCCAGCAGCCCCGGGGTGGAGGTTGTCTACACCTTC
TRBJ2-5 | NA | NA | TRBV11-1 | CASSSGTGTHIRETQYF | TGTGCCAGCAGCTCCGGGACCGGGACTCACATCAGAGAGACCCAGTACTTC
TRBJ2-5 | few | NA | TRBV29-1 | CSVEAVTRRRPQYF | TGCAGCGTTGAAGCCGTCACTCGGCGCCGGCCCCAGTACTTC
TRBJ1-2 | few | TRBD1 | TRBV7-9 | CASSSRRDRENYGYTF | TGTGCCAGCAGCTCCCGCCGGGACAGGGAAAACTATGGCTACACCTTC
TRBJ2-6 | NA | NA | TRBV5-1 | CASSFSTAFSGANVLTF | TGCGCCAGCAGCTTCAGTACGGCTTTCTCTGGGGCCAACGTCCTGACTTTC
TRBJ2-7 | many | TRBD1 | TRBV12-3/TRBV12-4 | CASSGQGLTYEQYF | TGTGCCAGCAGTGGACAGGGATTAACCTACGAGCAGTACTTC
TRBJ2-5 | few | TRBD2 | TRBV5-1 | CASSLEAGLAGGTQYF | TGCGCCAGCAGCTTGGAGGCGGGACTAGCAGGAGGGACCCAGTACTTC
TRBJ2-7 | few | NA | TRBV10-3 | CAISEQGNGEQYF | TGTGCCATCAGTGAGCAGGGGAACGGTGAGCAGTACTTC
TRBJ2-2 | NA | TRBD1 | TRBV4-1 | CASSNPYRGLYTGELFF | TGCGCCAGCAGCAACCCCTACAGGGGGCTCTACACCGGGGAGCTGTTTTTT
TRBJ2-5 | NA | NA | TRBV24-1 | CATSEAGSLKKETQYF | TGTGCCACCAGTGAGGCCGGGTCATTAAAAAAAGAGACCCAGTACTTC